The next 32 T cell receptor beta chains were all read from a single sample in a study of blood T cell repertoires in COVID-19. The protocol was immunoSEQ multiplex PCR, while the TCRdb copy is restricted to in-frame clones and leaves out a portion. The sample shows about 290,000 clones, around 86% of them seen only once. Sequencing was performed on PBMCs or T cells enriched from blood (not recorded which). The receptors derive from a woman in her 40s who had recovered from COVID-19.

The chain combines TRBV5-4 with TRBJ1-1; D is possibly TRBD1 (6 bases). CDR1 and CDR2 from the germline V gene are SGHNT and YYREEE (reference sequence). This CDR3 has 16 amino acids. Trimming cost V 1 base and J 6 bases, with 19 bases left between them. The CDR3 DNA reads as TGTGCCAGCAGCTTGTTCATCGGCAGGGGCCGGGCTGAAGCTTTCTTT. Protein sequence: CASSLFIGRGRAEAFF. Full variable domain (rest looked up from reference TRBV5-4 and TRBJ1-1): ETGVTQSPTHLIKTRGQQVTLRCSSQSGHNTVSWYQQALGQGPQFIFQYYREEENGRGNFPPRFSGLQFPNYSSELNVNALELDDSALYLCASSLFIGRGRAEAFFGQGTRLTVV.

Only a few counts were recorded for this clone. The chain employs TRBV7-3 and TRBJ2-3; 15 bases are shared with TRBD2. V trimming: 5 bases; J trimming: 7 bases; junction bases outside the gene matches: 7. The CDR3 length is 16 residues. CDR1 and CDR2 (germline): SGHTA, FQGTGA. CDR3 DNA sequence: TGTGCCAGCAGCGACGGACTAGCGGGGGGGAGAAATACGCAGTATTTT. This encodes CASSDGLAGGRNTQYF.

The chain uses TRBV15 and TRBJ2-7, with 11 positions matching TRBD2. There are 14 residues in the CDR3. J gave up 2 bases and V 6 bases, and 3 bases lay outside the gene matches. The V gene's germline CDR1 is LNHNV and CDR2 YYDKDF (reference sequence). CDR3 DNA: TGTGCCACCAGTTTACTAGCGGGAGCCTACGAGCAGTACTTC. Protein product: CATSLLAGAYEQYF. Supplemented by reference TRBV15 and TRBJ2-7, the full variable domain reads DAMVIQNPRYQVTQFGKPVTLSCSQTLNHNVMYWYQQKSSQAPKLLFHYYDKDFNNEADTPDNFQSRRPNTSFCFLDIRSPGLGDTAMYLCATSLLAGAYEQYFGPGTRLTVT.

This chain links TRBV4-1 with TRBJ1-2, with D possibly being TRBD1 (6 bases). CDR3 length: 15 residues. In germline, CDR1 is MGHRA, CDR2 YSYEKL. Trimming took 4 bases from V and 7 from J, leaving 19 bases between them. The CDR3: CASSLPRAGEGGYTF. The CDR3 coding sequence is TGCGCCAGCAGCCTACCTCGGGCAGGGGAAGGTGGCTACACCTTC.

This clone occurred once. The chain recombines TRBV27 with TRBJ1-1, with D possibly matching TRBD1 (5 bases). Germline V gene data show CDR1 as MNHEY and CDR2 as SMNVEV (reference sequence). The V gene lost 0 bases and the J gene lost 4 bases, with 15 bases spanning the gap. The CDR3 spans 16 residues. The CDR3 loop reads CASSLSRRGSSTEAFF. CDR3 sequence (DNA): TGTGCCAGCAGTTTATCCCGGCGGGGGAGCAGCACTGAAGCTTTCTTT.

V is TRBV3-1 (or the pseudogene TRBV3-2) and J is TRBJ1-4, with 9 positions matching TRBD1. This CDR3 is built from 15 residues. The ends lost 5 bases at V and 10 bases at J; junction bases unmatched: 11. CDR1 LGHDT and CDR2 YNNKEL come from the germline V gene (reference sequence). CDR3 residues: CASSYLGGQGGKLFF. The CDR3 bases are TGTGCCAGCAGCTACCTCGGGGGACAGGGCGGAAAACTGTTTTTT.

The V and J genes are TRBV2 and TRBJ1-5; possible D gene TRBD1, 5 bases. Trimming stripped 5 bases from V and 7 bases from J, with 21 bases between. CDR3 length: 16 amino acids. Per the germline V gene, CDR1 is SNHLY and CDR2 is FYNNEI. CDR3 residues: CASSTYVVGASQPQHF. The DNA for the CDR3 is TGTGCCAGCAGTACCTACGTGGTTGGGGCCTCCCAGCCCCAGCATTTT. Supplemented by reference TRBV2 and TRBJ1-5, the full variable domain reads EPEVTQTPSHQVTQMGQEVILRCVPISNHLYFYWYRQILGQKVEFLVSFYNNEISEKSEIFDDQFSVERPDGSNFTLKIRSTKLEDSAMYFCASSTYVVGASQPQHFGDGTRLSIL.

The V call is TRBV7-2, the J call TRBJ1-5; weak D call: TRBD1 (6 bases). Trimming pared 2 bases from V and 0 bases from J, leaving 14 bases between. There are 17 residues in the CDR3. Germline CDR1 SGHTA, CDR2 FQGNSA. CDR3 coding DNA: TGTGCCAGCAGCTTAACGGGCAGGGGAAATAGCAATCAGCCCCAGCATTTT. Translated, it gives CASSLTGRGNSNQPQHF.

The CDR3 region has the DNA TGTGCCAGCAGCCAACAACTTGACAATGAGCAGTTCTTC. Amino acids: CASSQQLDNEQFF. V is TRBV4-2 and J is TRBJ2-1; D not resolved. The germline V and J ends were trimmed by 2 bases and 5 bases, with 7 bases remaining between them. The CDR3 consists of 13 residues. Germline assignment: CDR1 LGHNA and CDR2 YNFKEQ.

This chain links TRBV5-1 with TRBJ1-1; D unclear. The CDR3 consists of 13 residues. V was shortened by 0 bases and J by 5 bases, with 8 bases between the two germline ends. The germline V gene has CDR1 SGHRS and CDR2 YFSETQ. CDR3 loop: CASSLVERTEAFF. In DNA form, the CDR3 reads TGCGCCAGCAGCTTGGTAGAGAGGACTGAAGCTTTCTTT.

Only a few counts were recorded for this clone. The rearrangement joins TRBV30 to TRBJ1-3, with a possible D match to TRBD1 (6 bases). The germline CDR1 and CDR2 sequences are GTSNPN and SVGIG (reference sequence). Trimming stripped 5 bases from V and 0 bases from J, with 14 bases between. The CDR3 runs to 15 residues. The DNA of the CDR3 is TGTGCCTGGGCTGGACAGCGAATCTCTGGAAACACCATATATTTT. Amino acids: CAWAGQRISGNTIYF.

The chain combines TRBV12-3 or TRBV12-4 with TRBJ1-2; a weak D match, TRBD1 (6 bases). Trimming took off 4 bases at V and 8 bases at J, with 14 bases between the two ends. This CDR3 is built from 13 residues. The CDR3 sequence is CASSSTGIRGYTF. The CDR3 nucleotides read TGTGCCAGCAGTTCAACAGGGATTCGAGGCTACACCTTC.

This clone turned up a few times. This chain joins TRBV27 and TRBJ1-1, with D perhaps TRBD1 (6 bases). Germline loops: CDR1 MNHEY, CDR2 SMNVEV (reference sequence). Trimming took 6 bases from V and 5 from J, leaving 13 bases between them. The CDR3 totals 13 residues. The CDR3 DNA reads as TGTGCCAGCAGCCCTCAGGGGTCGACTGAAGCTTTCTTT. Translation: CASSPQGSTEAFF.

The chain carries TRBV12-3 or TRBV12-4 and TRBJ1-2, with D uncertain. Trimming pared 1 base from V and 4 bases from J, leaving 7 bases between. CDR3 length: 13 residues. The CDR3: CASSLGGFYGYTF. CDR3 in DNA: TGTGCCAGCAGTTTAGGAGGATTCTATGGCTACACCTTC.

DNA for the CDR3: TGTGCCAGCAGTGAAGGAGGAGTTGCAACCCAGCATTTT. Translating gives CASSEGGVATQHF. The chain has TRBV2 and TRBJ1-5; D remains unclear. Germline-derived CDR1 and CDR2 are SNHLY and FYNNEI. Trimming pared 1 base from V and 11 bases from J, leaving 12 bases between. The CDR3 has 13 amino acids.

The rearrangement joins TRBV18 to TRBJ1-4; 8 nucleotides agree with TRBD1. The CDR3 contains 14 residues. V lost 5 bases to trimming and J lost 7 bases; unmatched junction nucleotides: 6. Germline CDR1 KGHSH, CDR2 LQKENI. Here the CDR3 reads CASSYGQGSEKLFF. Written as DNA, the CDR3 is TGTGCCAGCTCATATGGACAGGGAAGTGAAAAACTGTTTTTT.

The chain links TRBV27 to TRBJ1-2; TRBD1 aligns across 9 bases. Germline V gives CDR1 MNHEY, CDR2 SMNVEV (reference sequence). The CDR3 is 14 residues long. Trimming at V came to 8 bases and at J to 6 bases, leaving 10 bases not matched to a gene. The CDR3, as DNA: TGTGCCAGCGGGAACCACAGGGGGCCGGATGGCTACACCTTC. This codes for CASGNHRGPDGYTF.

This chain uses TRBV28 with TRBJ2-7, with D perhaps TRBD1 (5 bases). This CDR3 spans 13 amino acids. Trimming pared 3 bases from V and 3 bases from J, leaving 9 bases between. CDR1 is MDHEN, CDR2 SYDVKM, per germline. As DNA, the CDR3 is TGTGCCAGCAGTTTTCCAGGGTTCTACGAGCAGTACTTC. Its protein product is CASSFPGFYEQYF. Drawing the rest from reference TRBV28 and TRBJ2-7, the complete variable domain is DVKVTQSSRYLVKRTGEKVFLECVQDMDHENMFWYRQDPGLGLRLIYFSYDVKMKEKGDIPEGYSVSREKKERFSLILESASTNQTSMYLCASSFPGFYEQYFGPGTRLTVT.

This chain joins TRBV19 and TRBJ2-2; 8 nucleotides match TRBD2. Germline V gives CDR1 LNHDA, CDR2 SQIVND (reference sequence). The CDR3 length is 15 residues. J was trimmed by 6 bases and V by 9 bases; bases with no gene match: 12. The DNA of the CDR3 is TGTGCCAGCCGAGGGCGGGGGGAAGGTTCCGGGGAGCTGTTTTTT. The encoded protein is CASRGRGEGSGELFF.

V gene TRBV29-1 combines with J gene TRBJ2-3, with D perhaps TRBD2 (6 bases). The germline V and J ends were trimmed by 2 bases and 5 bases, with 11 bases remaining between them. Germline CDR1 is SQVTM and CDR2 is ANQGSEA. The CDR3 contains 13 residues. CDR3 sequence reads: CSVESPGLDTQYF. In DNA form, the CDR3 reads TGCAGCGTTGAATCTCCGGGACTAGATACGCAGTATTTT.

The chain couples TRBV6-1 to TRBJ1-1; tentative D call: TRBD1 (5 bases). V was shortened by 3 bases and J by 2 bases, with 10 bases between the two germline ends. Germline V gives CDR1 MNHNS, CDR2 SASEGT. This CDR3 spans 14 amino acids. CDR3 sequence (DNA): TGTGCCAGCAGTGATTACAGGCTCAACACTGAAGCTTTCTTT. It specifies CASSDYRLNTEAFF.

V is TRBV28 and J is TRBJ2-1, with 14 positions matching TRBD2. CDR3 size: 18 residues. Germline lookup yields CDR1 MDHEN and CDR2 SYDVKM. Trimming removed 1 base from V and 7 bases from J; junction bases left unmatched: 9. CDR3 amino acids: CASSLYRPGTSGRNEQFF. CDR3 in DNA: TGTGCCAGCAGTTTATATAGGCCCGGGACTAGCGGGAGAAATGAGCAGTTCTTC.

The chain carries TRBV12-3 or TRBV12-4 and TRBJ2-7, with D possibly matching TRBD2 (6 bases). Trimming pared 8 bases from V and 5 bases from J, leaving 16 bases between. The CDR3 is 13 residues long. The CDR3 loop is CASGPGRIHEQYF. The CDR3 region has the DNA TGTGCCAGCGGTCCAGGGAGGATTCACGAGCAGTACTTC.

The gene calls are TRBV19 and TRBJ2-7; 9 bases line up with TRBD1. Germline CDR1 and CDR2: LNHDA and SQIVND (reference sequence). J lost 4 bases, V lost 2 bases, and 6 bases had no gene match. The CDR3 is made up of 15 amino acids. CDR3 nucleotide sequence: TGTGCCAGTAGTATAACGGGACAGGGTTTGTACGAGCAGTACTTC. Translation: CASSITGQGLYEQYF.

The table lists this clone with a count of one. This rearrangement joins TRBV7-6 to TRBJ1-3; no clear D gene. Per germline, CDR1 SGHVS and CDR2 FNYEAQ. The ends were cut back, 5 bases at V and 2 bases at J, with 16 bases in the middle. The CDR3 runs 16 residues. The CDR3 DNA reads TGTGCCAGCAGCCCCATCGTGGCCATGGCTGGAAACACCATATATTTT. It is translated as CASSPIVAMAGNTIYF.

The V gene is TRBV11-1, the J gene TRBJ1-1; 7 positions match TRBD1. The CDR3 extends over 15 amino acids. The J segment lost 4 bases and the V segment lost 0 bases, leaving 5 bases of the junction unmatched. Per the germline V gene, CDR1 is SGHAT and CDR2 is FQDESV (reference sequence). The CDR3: CASSLAGGRGTEAFF. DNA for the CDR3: TGTGCCAGCAGCTTAGCAGGGGGCAGGGGCACTGAAGCTTTCTTT.

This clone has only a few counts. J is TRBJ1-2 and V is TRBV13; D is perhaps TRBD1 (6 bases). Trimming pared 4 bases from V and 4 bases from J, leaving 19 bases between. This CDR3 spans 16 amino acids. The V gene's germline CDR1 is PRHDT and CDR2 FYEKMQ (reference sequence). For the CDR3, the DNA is TGTGCCAGCAGCTCAACCTCGGACAGCCCGTTCTATGGCTACACCTTC. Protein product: CASSSTSDSPFYGYTF.

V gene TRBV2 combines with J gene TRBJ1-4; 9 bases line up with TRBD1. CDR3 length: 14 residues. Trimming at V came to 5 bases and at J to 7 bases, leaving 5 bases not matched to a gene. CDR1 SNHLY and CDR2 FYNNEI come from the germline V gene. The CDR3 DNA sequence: TGTGCCAGCAGTCCGGGGACAGGGATTGAAAAACTGTTTTTT. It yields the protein CASSPGTGIEKLFF.

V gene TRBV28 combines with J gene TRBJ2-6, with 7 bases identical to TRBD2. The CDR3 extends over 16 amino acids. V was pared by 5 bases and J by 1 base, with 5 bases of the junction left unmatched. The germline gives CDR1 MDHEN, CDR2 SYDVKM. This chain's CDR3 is CASSPGDYSGANVLTF. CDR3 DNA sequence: TGTGCCAGCAGTCCCGGGGACTATTCTGGGGCCAACGTCCTGACTTTC. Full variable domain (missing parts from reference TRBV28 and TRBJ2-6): DVKVTQSSRYLVKRTGEKVFLECVQDMDHENMFWYRQDPGLGLRLIYFSYDVKMKEKGDIPEGYSVSREKKERFSLILESASTNQTSMYLCASSPGDYSGANVLTFGAGSRLTVL.

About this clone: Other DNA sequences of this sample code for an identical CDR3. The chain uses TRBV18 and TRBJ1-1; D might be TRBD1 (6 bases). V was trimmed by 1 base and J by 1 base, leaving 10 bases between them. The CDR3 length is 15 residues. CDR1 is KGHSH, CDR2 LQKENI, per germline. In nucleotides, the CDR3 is TGTGCCAGCTCACCACAGGGACAAGAGAACACTGAAGCTTTCTTT. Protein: CASSPQGQENTEAFF.

The CDR3 DNA sequence: TGTGCCAGCAGTGTCGGTAGCGGGGGGCTCCCTCAAGAGACCCAGTACTTC. As protein: CASSVGSGGLPQETQYF. The chain has TRBV6-1 and TRBJ2-5; 10 nucleotides line up with TRBD2. Looked up from germline, CDR1 is MNHNS and CDR2 is SASEGT. V dropped 4 bases and J dropped 2; count of bases not matched to a gene: 10. This CDR3 is 17 amino acids long.

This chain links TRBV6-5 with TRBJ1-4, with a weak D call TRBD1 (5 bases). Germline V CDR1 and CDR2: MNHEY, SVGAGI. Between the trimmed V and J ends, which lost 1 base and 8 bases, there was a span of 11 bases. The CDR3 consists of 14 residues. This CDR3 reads CASSYWGVGEKLFF. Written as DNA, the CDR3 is TGTGCCAGCAGTTACTGGGGGGTTGGGGAAAAACTGTTTTTT.